The subject of this entry is one TCR beta chain. The sample belongs to a study of radiation and T cells in renal cell carcinoma. This table comes from immunoSEQ multiplex PCR, and its TCRdb copy is limited to in-frame clones, with some not included. The sample records roughly 150,000 clones, about nine tenths being singletons. This sample's time point: blood 2 weeks post-SBRT. Treatment: 15 Gy SBRT to primary tumor, nephrectomy 4 weeks later. Specimen: blood, collected from a patient whose treatment included radiotherapy and nephrectomy. This sequence originates from a woman in her forties or fifties with renal cell carcinoma.

CDR3 amino acids: CASSLGVGTGSGNTIYF. DNA of the CDR3: TGTGCCAGCAGCTTAGGCGTTGGGACAGGGTCTGGAAACACCATATATTTT. The rearrangement links TRBV7-2 to TRBJ1-3; TRBD1 matches at 9 bases. CDR1 and CDR2 from the germline V gene are SGHTA and FQGNSA. The CDR3 sequence is 17 residues long. V was clipped by 1 base and J by 1 base; unmatched bases: 5.